These 22 T cell receptor beta chains came from one sample sequenced in a study of shared T cell receptors in the human thymus (dated by TCRdb to about 2021). The library came from the immunoSEQ multiplex PCR assay. TCRdb took over this immuneACCESS table, retaining in-frame rearrangements with V and J assigned. Such tables are incomplete; in checked studies, under half of the missing clones stem from an unresolved V gene, and the remainder is unexplained. The sample table shows about 660,000 clones, and 70% to 90% are seen once. Of the sample, just under 0.0095% falls within the top ten clones. The same specimen was also included in a second study, on human thymus T cells.

Material: thymocytes. Every receptor here comes from a boy under three years old with a congenital heart defect. Donor details come from another sample of the same person, matched by shared clones.

The chain employs TRBV28 and TRBJ1-4; 7 bases are shared with TRBD1. V shed 6 bases, J shed 4 bases, and the junction held 11 bases outside the gene matches. This CDR3 region has 16 residues. Germline loops: CDR1 MDHEN, CDR2 SYDVKM. CDR3 loop: CASRPTGAMINEKLFF. Here the CDR3 DNA reads TGTGCCAGCAGACCCACAGGGGCGATGATTAATGAAAAACTGTTTTTT.

This clone turned up a few times. V gene TRBV6-6 combines with J gene TRBJ2-1; D remains ambiguous. V was clipped by 5 bases and J by 4 bases, with 12 bases between them. Germline V lookup: CDR1 MNHNY, CDR2 SVGAGI (reference sequence). The CDR3 has 14 residues. The CDR3: CASSIGGPYNEQFF. The CDR3 region has the DNA TGTGCCAGCAGTATTGGTGGCCCATACAATGAGCAGTTCTTC.

The chain couples TRBV29-1 to TRBJ2-3, with 9 nucleotides matching TRBD1. CDR1 and CDR2 from the germline V gene are SQVTM and ANQGSEA. The CDR3 runs 15 residues. After removal of 7 bases from V and 4 bases from J, the junction contained 12 bases not matched to a gene. The CDR3 loop reads CSAPPPGTGSDTQYF. Written as DNA, the CDR3 is TGCAGCGCTCCGCCCCCCGGGACAGGGTCAGATACGCAGTATTTT.

The rearrangement joins TRBV18 to TRBJ1-5, with 9 nucleotides matching TRBD1. In germline, CDR1 is KGHSH, CDR2 LQKENI. The CDR3 runs 14 residues. After removal of 3 bases from V and 6 bases from J, the junction contained 3 bases not matched to a gene. The CDR3 sequence: CASSPRQGGQPQHF. The DNA for the CDR3 is TGTGCCAGCTCACCGAGACAGGGGGGTCAGCCCCAGCATTTT.

The J gene is TRBJ2-7, the V gene TRBV15; TRBD1 matches 9 bases. This CDR3 region has 21 residues. In germline, CDR1 is LNHNV, CDR2 YYDKDF (reference sequence). V dropped 5 bases and J dropped 0; count of bases not matched to a gene: 23. The CDR3 sequence is CATSRTRIETGGGTSSYEQYF. CDR3 bases: TGTGCCACCAGCCGAACCCGGATCGAGACAGGGGGTGGAACAAGCTCCTACGAGCAGTACTTC. The entire variable domain, with the rest obtained from reference TRBV15 and TRBJ2-7, is as follows: DAMVIQNPRYQVTQFGKPVTLSCSQTLNHNVMYWYQQKSSQAPKLLFHYYDKDFNNEADTPDNFQSRRPNTSFCFLDIRSPGLGDTAMYLCATSRTRIETGGGTSSYEQYFGPGTRLTVT.

This clone occurred a few times. The genes are TRBV6-1 and TRBJ2-1; TRBD2 aligns across 11 bases. The germline CDR1 and CDR2 sequences are MNHNS and SASEGT. The CDR3 extends over 15 amino acids. After removal of 5 bases from V and 6 bases from J, the junction contained 6 bases not matched to a gene. This CDR3 is CASSLTSGRGNEQFF. Written as DNA, the CDR3 is TGTGCCAGCAGTCTCACTAGCGGGAGAGGCAATGAGCAGTTCTTC.

This CDR3 reads CASSARGYQETQYF. The CDR3 DNA reads TGTGCCAGCAGCGCCAGGGGGTACCAAGAGACCCAGTACTTC. The chain joins TRBV7-9 to TRBJ2-5; 7 nucleotides agree with TRBD1. V was clipped by 5 bases and J by 0 bases; unmatched bases: 3. Germline values: CDR1 SEHNR, CDR2 FQNEAQ (reference sequence). This CDR3 has 14 residues.

The V and J genes are TRBV28 and TRBJ2-7; 8 positions match TRBD1. V was pared by 3 bases and J by 7 bases, with 5 bases of the junction left unmatched. The V gene's germline CDR1 is MDHEN and CDR2 SYDVKM. The CDR3 is 13 amino acids. Here the CDR3 DNA reads TGTGCCAGCAGTTTGCACAGGGGGTGGGAGCAGTACTTC. Amino acids: CASSLHRGWEQYF. Variable domain in full (rest from reference TRBV28 and TRBJ2-7): DVKVTQSSRYLVKRTGEKVFLECVQDMDHENMFWYRQDPGLGLRLIYFSYDVKMKEKGDIPEGYSVSREKKERFSLILESASTNQTSMYLCASSLHRGWEQYFGPGTRLTVT.

This chain connects TRBV19 to TRBJ1-1; no clear D. The CDR3 consists of 15 residues. The V gene's germline CDR1 is LNHDA and CDR2 SQIVND (reference sequence). V was trimmed by 5 bases and J by 4 bases, leaving 17 bases between them. Here the CDR3 reads CASSASGAMATEAFF. CDR3 nucleotide sequence: TGTGCCAGTAGTGCTTCGGGTGCTATGGCCACTGAAGCTTTCTTT.

The genes are TRBV7-9 and TRBJ2-7; 7 bases line up with TRBD1. This CDR3 is built from 14 residues. The germline V gene has CDR1 SEHNR and CDR2 FQNEAQ (reference sequence). Trimming removed 4 bases from V and 5 bases from J; junction bases left unmatched: 8. The CDR3 here is CASSSGQPLNEQYF. In nucleotides, the CDR3 is TGTGCCAGCAGCTCGGGACAGCCTCTAAACGAGCAGTACTTC.

This clone was found a few times. This chain joins TRBV18 and TRBJ2-7; D might be TRBD2 (6 bases). Germline V lookup: CDR1 KGHSH, CDR2 LQKENI. V lost 3 bases and J lost 3, with 21 bases in between. The CDR3 runs to 17 residues. The CDR3 nucleotides read TGTGCCAGCTCACCGGAGGGGCAGTCCGACCGGGGCTACGAGCAGTACTTC. This sequence encodes CASSPEGQSDRGYEQYF.

The chain joins TRBV28 to TRBJ1-1, with D perhaps TRBD1 (5 bases). This CDR3 region has 11 residues. With 4 bases removed from V and 10 bases from J, the gap between germline ends came to 10 bases. Per the germline V gene, CDR1 is MDHEN and CDR2 is SYDVKM. CDR3 bases: TGTGCCAGCAGTTCGACAGTACCAGCTTTCTTT. Its translation: CASSSTVPAFF.

V is TRBV4-3 and J is TRBJ2-1, with 8 bases fitting TRBD2. The CDR3 has 16 amino acids. Trimming took 1 base from V and 4 from J; bases not matched to a gene: 6. CDR1 LGHNA and CDR2 YSLEER come from the germline V gene. The CDR3 bases are TGCGCCAGCAGCCAAGGGGCAGCGGGGGCATACAATGAGCAGTTCTTC. Residues: CASSQGAAGAYNEQFF.

This chain joins TRBV4-3 and TRBJ2-2; TRBD2 agrees at 9 bases. The CDR3 runs to 17 residues. In germline, CDR1 is LGHNA, CDR2 YSLEER. V shed 0 bases and J 6 bases; nucleotides not matched to a gene: 8. In nucleotides, the CDR3 is TGCGCCAGCAGCCAAGATCCAGCGGGGGGTTTGGCCGGGGAGCTGTTTTTT. Protein: CASSQDPAGGLAGELFF.

J is TRBJ2-1 and V is TRBV2, with D unclear. From germline, CDR1 is SNHLY and CDR2 FYNNEI. The CDR3 is made up of 12 amino acids. V lost 1 base and J 7 bases, leaving 5 bases between the germline ends. CDR3 sequence: CASSEGENEQFF. CDR3 nucleotides: TGTGCCAGCAGTGAAGGAGAAAATGAGCAGTTCTTC.

The V and J genes are TRBV29-1 and TRBJ2-1; 7 nucleotides line up with TRBD2. The length of the CDR3 is 13 residues. Germline V gene lookup returns CDR1 SQVTM and CDR2 ANQGSEA. With 4 bases clipped from V and 5 bases from J, the junction kept 5 bases outside the gene matches. CDR3 loop: CSVGASGNNEQFF. The DNA of the CDR3 is TGCAGCGTTGGGGCTAGCGGTAACAATGAGCAGTTCTTC.

The gene calls are TRBV25-1 and TRBJ2-1; the D gene is possibly TRBD1 (5 bases). The germline gives CDR1 MGHDK, CDR2 SYGVNS. The V end was cut by 8 bases, the J end by 1 base, with 9 bases between. This CDR3 comprises 13 residues. CDR3 sequence reads: CASATASYNEQFF. DNA of the CDR3: TGTGCCAGCGCGACAGCTTCCTACAATGAGCAGTTCTTC. The full variable domain, rest sourced from reference TRBV25-1 and TRBJ2-1, is EADIYQTPRYLVIGTGKKITLECSQTMGHDKMYWYQQDPGMELHLIHYSYGVNSTEKGDLSSESTVSRIRTEHFPLTLESARPSHTSQYLCASATASYNEQFFGPGTRLTVL.

This chain joins TRBV7-3 and TRBJ2-3; TRBD1 matches at 9 bases. Trimming cost V 3 bases and J 2 bases; bases outside gene matches: 6. The CDR3 consists of 16 residues. Per the germline V gene, CDR1 is SGHTA and CDR2 is FQGTGA. CDR3 residues: CASSFTGGFNTDTQYF. The CDR3 DNA is TGTGCCAGCAGCTTTACAGGGGGCTTCAACACAGATACGCAGTATTTT.

This chain connects TRBV28 to TRBJ1-2; 7 bases match TRBD1. The junction had 2 bases not matched to a gene; V was cut back by 5 bases and J by 2 bases. Germline loops: CDR1 MDHEN, CDR2 SYDVKM. There are 13 residues in the CDR3. CDR3 residues: CASSHRGNYGYTF. In nucleotides, the CDR3 is TGTGCCAGCAGTCACAGGGGAAACTATGGCTACACCTTC.

The chain recombines TRBV4-2 with TRBJ1-2, with TRBD1 matching over 8 bases. This CDR3 is 13 amino acids long. The V gene end was trimmed by 4 bases and the J gene end by 3 bases; junction bases not matched to a gene: 1. Germline loops: CDR1 LGHNA, CDR2 YNFKEQ. The CDR3 coding sequence is TGTGCCAGCAGCCCGGACAGGGACTATGGCTACACCTTC. Residues: CASSPDRDYGYTF.

This chain uses TRBV25-1 with TRBJ1-2; unclear D gene. Germline loops: CDR1 MGHDK, CDR2 SYGVNS. The CDR3 runs 15 residues. V was shortened by 1 base and J by 2 bases, with 11 bases between the two germline ends. Here the CDR3 reads CASSELTAENYGYTF. In DNA, the CDR3 is TGTGCCAGCAGTGAATTAACGGCGGAGAACTATGGCTACACCTTC.

The chain carries TRBV28 and TRBJ2-7; possible D gene TRBD2, 5 bases. Trimming stripped 11 bases from V and 6 bases from J, with 20 bases between. This CDR3 is 13 amino acids long. Germline CDR1 MDHEN, CDR2 SYDVKM. CDR3 bases: TGTGCCTCACATCCGAGACCCCGGGGCGAGCAGTACTTC. It specifies CASHPRPRGEQYF.